Included here is one T cell receptor (beta chain) sequence, with context. No antigen is known for it. Base qualities are missing; no much larger clone stands one base away. This specimen belongs to a study of control samples from healthy donors and cancer patients (dated by TCRdb to between 2020 and 2021). Taken from cysteine to phenylalanine, the CDR3 has 11 residues. Only the CDR3 part of the read is kept: 33 bases, read in frame from the first base. V is reduced by 4 bases and J by 2 bases, leaving a spacing of 1 base between them. The germline V gene supplies CDR1 KGHSH and CDR2 LQKENI. Libraries came from the immunoSEQ multiplex PCR assay. Not all clones reach the TCRdb copy of this immuneACCESS table, which keeps in-frame sequences only. Checked studies attribute under half of the gap to unresolved V genes and leave the rest unexplained. The table for this sample lists some 87,000 clones; roughly 91% of them were counted only once. The ten largest make up about a sixth of the sample.

This clonotype originated in a man aged 25 to 40 in good health. Recombination linked TRBV18 to TRBJ2-3, with the D gene too uncertain to name. Material for sequencing was blood. DNA sequence: TGTGCCAGCTCACTCACAGATACGCAGTATTTT. Its amino acids are CASSLTDTQYF.